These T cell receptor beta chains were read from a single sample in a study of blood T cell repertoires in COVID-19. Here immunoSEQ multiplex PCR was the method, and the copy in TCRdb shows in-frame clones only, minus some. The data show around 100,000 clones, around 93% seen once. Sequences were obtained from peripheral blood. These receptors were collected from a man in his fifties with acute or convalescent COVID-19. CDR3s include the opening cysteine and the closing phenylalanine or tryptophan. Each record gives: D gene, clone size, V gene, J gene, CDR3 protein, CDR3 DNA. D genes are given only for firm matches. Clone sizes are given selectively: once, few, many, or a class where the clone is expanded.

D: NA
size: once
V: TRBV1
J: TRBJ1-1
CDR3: CTSSQTPEIFRNTEAFF
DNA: TGCACCAGCAGCCAGACTCCGGAGATTTTCAGGAACACTGAAGCTTTCTTT

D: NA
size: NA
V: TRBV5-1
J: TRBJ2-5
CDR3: CASSLEAGQETQYF
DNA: TGCGCCAGCAGCTTGGAAGCAGGGCAAGAGACCCAGTACTTC

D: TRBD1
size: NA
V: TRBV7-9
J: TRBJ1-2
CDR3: CASSPSPPTGDYGYTF
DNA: TGTGCCAGCAGCCCTAGCCCACCGACAGGGGACTATGGCTACACCTTC

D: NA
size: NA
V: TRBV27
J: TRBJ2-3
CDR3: CASTLTRASTDTQYF
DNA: TGTGCCAGCACCCTGACTAGAGCATCCACAGATACGCAGTATTTT

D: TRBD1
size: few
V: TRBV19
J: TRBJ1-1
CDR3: CASSTTGGSTEAFF
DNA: TGTGCCAGTAGTACGACAGGGGGTAGCACTGAAGCTTTCTTT

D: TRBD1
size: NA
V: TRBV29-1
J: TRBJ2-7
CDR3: CSVERQGEHEQYF
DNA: TGCAGCGTTGAGCGACAGGGGGAACACGAGCAGTACTTC

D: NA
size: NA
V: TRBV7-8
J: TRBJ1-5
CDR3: CASSPLRWAGNQPQHF
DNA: TGTGCCAGCAGCCCCCTGAGATGGGCTGGCAATCAGCCCCAGCATTTT

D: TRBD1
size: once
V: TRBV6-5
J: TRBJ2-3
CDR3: CASSRETGSTDTQYF
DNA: TGTGCCAGCAGTCGAGAGACAGGGAGCACAGATACGCAGTATTTT

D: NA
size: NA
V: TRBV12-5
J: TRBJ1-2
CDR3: CASGLVGRRGYTF
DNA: TGTGCTAGTGGTTTGGTAGGTAGGAGAGGCTACACCTTC

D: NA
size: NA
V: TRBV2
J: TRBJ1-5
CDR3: CASSEAHLSGSHSNQPQHF
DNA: TGTGCCAGCAGTGAAGCGCATTTATCGGGGTCCCATAGCAATCAGCCCCAGCATTTT

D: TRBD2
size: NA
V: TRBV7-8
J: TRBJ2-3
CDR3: CASTQRGGALSTDTQYF
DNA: TGTGCCAGCACCCAGCGGGGGGGGGCCCTTAGCACAGATACGCAGTATTTT

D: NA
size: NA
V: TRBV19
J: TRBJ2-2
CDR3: CASKKGGTGELFF
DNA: TGTGCCAGTAAGAAAGGGGGCACCGGGGAGCTGTTTTTT

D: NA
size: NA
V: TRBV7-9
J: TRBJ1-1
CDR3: CASSPGTEAFF
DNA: TGTGCCAGCAGCCCCGGGACTGAAGCTTTCTTT

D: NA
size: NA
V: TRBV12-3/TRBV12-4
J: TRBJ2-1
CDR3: CASSQYRVREQFF
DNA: TGTGCCAGCAGCCAATACAGGGTGCGTGAGCAGTTCTTC

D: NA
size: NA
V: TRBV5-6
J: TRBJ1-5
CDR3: CASSLASGQPQHF
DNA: TGTGCCAGCAGCTTGGCGTCAGGGCAGCCCCAGCATTTT

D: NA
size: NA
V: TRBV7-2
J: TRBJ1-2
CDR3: CASSPRDGRNGYTF
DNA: TGTGCCAGCAGCCCCCGGGACGGGAGAAATGGCTACACCTTC

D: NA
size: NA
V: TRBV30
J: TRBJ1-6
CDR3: CAWSRERNNSPLHF
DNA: TGTGCCTGGAGTCGCGAGAGGAACAATTCACCCCTCCACTTT

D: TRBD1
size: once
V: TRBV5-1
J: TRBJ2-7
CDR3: CASSVSGTGDYEQYF
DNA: TGCGCCAGCAGCGTCTCCGGGACAGGGGACTACGAGCAGTACTTC

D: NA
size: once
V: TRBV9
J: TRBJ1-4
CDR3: CASKPVGRGDEKLFF
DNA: TGTGCCAGCAAACCCGTTGGCAGGGGAGACGAAAAACTGTTTTTT

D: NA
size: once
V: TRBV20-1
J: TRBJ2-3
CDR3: CSAGGPPVLAYSTDTQYF
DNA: TGCAGTGCTGGTGGCCCGCCGGTCTTAGCGTACAGCACAGATACGCAGTATTTT

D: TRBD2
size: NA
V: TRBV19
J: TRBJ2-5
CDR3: CASKFAGGALETQYF
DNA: TGTGCCAGTAAATTCGCCGGGGGGGCATTAGAGACCCAGTACTTC

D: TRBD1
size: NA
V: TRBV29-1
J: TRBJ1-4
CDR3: CSAETGAKLFF
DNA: TGCAGCGCCGAGACAGGGGCAAAACTGTTTTTT

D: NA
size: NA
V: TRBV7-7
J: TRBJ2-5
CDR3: CASSLIGGEAQYF
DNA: TGTGCCAGCAGCTTAATAGGAGGGGAGGCCCAGTACTTC

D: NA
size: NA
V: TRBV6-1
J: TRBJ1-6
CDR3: CASSEGTNSPLHF
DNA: TGTGCCAGCAGCGAGGGGACAAATTCACCCCTCCACTTT

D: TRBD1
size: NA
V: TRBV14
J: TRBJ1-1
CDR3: CASSLQGITEAFF
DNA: TGTGCCAGCAGCCTACAGGGGATCACTGAAGCTTTCTTT

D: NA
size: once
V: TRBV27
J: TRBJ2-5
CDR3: CASSRRKPETQYF
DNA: TGTGCCAGCAGCCGAAGAAAGCCAGAGACCCAGTACTTC

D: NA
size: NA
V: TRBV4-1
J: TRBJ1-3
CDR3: CASSQDQRAGNTIYF
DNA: TGCGCCAGCAGCCAAGATCAGAGGGCAGGAAACACCATATATTTT

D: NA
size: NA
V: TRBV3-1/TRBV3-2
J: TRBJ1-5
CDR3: CASSPTGNNQPQHF
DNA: TGTGCCAGCAGCCCGACGGGAAACAATCAGCCCCAGCATTTT

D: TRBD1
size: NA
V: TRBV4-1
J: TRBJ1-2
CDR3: CASSQAGTATNYGYTF
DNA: TGCGCCAGCAGCCAGGCCGGGACAGCTACTAACTATGGCTACACCTTC

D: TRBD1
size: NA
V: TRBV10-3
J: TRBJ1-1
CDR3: CAISERQGAYTEAFF
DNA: TGTGCCATCAGTGAAAGACAGGGGGCGTACACTGAAGCTTTCTTT

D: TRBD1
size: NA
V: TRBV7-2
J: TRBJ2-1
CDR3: CASSLATGTGNNEQFF
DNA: TGTGCCAGCAGCTTAGCTACGGGGACAGGTAACAATGAGCAGTTCTTC

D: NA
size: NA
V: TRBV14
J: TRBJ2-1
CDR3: CASSQDLTNNEQFF
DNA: TGTGCCAGCAGCCAAGATCTGACAAACAATGAGCAGTTCTTC

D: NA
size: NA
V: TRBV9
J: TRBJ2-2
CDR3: CASSALPGELFF
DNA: TGTGCCAGCAGCGCACTCCCCGGGGAGCTGTTTTTT

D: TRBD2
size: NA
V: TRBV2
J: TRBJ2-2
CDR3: CASSDGSGGTGELFF
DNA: TGTGCCAGCAGTGATGGGAGCGGGGGCACCGGGGAGCTGTTTTTT

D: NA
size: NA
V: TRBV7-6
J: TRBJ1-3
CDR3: CASVEQGYSGNTIYF
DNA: TGTGCCAGCGTGGAACAGGGTTACTCTGGAAACACCATATATTTT

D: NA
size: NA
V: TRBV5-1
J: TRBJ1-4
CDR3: CASSLVAATNEKLFF
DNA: TGCGCCAGCAGCTTGGTGGCAGCAACTAATGAAAAACTGTTTTTT

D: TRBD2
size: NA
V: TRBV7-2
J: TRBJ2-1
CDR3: CASSLASGAYNEQFF
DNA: TGTGCCAGCAGCTTAGCTAGCGGGGCTTACAATGAGCAGTTCTTC

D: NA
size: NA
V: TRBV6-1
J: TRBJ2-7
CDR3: CASSEAGLFYEQYF
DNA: TGTGCCAGCAGTGAAGCGGGACTTTTTTACGAGCAGTACTTC

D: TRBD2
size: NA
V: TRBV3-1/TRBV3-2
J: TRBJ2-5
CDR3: CASSQDRAGGLSQTQYF
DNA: TGTGCCAGCAGCCAAGATCGAGCGGGGGGGCTTAGTCAGACCCAGTACTTC

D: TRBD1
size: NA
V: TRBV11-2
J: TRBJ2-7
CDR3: CASGLGTGRYEQYF
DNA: TGTGCCAGCGGATTAGGGACAGGGCGGTACGAGCAGTACTTC

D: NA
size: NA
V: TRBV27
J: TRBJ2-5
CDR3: CASSSNTRTAQETQYF
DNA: TGTGCCAGCAGTTCGAATACCCGGACAGCTCAAGAGACCCAGTACTTC

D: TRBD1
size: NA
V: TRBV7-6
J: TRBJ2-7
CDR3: CASSLGGGQGGYEQYF
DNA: TGTGCCAGCAGCTTGGGGGGGGGACAGGGAGGCTACGAGCAGTACTTC

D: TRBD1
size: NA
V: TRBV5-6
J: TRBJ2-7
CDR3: CASSRTGFSYEQYF
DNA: TGTGCCAGCAGCCGGACAGGGTTTAGCTACGAGCAGTACTTC

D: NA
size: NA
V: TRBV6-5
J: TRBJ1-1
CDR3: CASSPRQVYTEAFF
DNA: TGTGCCAGCAGTCCCCGACAGGTTTACACTGAAGCTTTCTTT

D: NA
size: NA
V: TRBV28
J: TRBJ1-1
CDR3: CASSPTGAVSLEAFF
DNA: TGTGCCAGCAGCCCGACAGGTGCCGTCTCTCTTGAAGCTTTCTTT

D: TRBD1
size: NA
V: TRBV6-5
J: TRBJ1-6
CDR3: CASRRDRESPLHF
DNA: TGTGCCAGCAGACGGGACAGGGAGTCACCCCTCCACTTT

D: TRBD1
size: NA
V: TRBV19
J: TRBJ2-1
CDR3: CASSGTGGRYNEQFF
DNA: TGTGCCAGCTCCGGGACAGGGGGTCGGTACAATGAGCAGTTCTTC

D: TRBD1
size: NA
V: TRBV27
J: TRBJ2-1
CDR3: CASGRDRGLSHSYNEQFF
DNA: TGTGCCAGCGGCAGGGACAGGGGGCTCTCCCACTCCTACAATGAGCAGTTCTTC

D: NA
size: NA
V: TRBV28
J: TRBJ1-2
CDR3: CASTGGQSWGWYGYTF
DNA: TGTGCCAGCACGGGGGGGCAAAGCTGGGGTTGGTATGGCTACACCTTC

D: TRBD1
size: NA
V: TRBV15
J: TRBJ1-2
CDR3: CATSGQGANSYTF
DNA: TGTGCCACCAGCGGACAGGGGGCGAATTCCTACACCTTC

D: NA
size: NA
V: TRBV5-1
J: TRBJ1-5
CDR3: CASSPGQNQPQHF
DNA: TGCGCCAGCAGCCCCGGACAGAATCAGCCCCAGCATTTT

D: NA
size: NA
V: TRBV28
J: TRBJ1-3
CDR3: CASSPQGPISGNTIYF
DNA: TGTGCCAGCAGTCCACAGGGTCCTATAAGTGGAAACACCATATATTTT

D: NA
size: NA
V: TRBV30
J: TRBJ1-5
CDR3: CAWSCRDLGNQPQHF
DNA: TGTGCCTGGAGTTGCAGGGATCTGGGCAATCAGCCCCAGCATTTT

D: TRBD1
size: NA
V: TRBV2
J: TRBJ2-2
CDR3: CASSLTGSTGELFF
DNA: TGTGCCAGCAGTTTGACAGGGAGCACCGGGGAGCTGTTTTTT